This T cell receptor (beta chain) originates from a study of T cells after yellow fever vaccination. V was clipped by 3 bases and J by 1 base, with 9 bases between them. This CDR3 region has 14 residues. This clonotype was counted many times. What it binds is unknown. TCR cDNA was made by 5'RACE template switching, adding a universal primer site and UMIs. MiXCR was run by TCRdb on the 5' RACE reads, yielding one entry per CDR3 protein. The repertoire holds 300,000 to 400,000 distinct CDR3 sequences, roughly 8.7% seen once, with about 20% in the top ten. Study observations and caveats: There was a possibility that FACS-sorted repertoires contained abundant clonotypes contaminating from the bulk population. A small proportion of clonotypes was detected in both the CD4 and CD8 compartments. The booster response re-showed most primary clones: 96% CD4, approximately 85% CD8.

The rearrangement uses TRBV12-3 or TRBV12-4 and TRBJ2-5, with a tentative D call TRBD2 (6 bases). The sample in question was PBMCs, obtained on the day of the first yellow fever vaccination. The clonotype originates from a man between 18 and 29 years old who received the YFV17D yellow fever vaccine. CDR3 amino acids: CASSFRGTQETQYF. In DNA, the CDR3 is TGTGCCAGCAGTTTCCGGGGGACCCAAGAGACCCAGTACTTC.